The 3 T cell receptor beta chains listed next were all sequenced from one sample in a study of T-cell reconstitution after alpha-beta-depleted transplantation in children. As it was prepared, the TCRbeta library received unique molecular identifiers. TCRdb itself ran the PCR reads through MiXCR, one entry per CDR3 protein. The sample lists about 78,000 distinct CDR3 sequences; 11% to 15% were seen once. Material: PBMCs, mostly from graft donor cells, obtained 180 days after TCRalphabeta/CD19-depleted stem cell transplant. These receptors all come from a male patient aged 2-15 years who had a stem cell transplant for acute lymphoblastic leukemia, so the T cells may come from the graft donor.

This clonotype was detected many times. V and J are TRBV13 and TRBJ1-3, with D unresolved. Germline loops: CDR1 PRHDT, CDR2 FYEKMQ (reference sequence). V lost 2 bases and J lost 10, with 15 bases in between. This CDR3 is 14 amino acids long. The CDR3: CASSLSAFGRTIYF. The CDR3 coding sequence is TGTGCCAGCAGCTTAAGCGCATTCGGGAGGACCATATATTTT.

This clonotype was recorded a few times. This chain uses TRBV6-2 or TRBV6-3 with TRBJ2-2; TRBD1 matches 9 bases. The CDR3 consists of 13 residues. With V trimmed by 6 bases and J by 6 bases, 2 bases remained unmatched. The germline gives CDR1 MNHEY, CDR2 SVGEGT. In nucleotides, the CDR3 is TGTGCCAGCAGACAGGGGGCCGCCGGGGAGCTGTTTTTT. Amino acids: CASRQGAAGELFF.

Relative to its sample, this clonotype is medium-sized. The V and J genes are TRBV6-1 and TRBJ1-5; D is unclear. CDR3 length equals 14 residues. Trimming pared 6 bases from V and 3 bases from J, leaving 12 bases between. Germline values: CDR1 MNHNS, CDR2 SASEGT. The CDR3 sequence: CASRRGTFNQPQHF. CDR3 coding DNA: TGTGCCAGCAGGAGAGGCACCTTCAATCAGCCCCAGCATTTT.